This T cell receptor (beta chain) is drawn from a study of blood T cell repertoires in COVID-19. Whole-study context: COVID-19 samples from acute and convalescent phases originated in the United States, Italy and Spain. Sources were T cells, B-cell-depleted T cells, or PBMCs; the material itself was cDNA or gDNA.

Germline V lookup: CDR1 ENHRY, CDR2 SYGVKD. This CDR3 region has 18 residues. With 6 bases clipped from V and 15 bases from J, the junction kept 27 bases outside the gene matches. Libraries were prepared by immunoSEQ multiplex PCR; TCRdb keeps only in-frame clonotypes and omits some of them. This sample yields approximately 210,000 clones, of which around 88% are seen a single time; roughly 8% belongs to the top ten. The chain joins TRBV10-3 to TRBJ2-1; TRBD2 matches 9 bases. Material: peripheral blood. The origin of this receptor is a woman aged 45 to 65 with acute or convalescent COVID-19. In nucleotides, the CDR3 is TGTGCCATCAGACACCCTGGATACGGCGGGAGGGCCAGACGGAGGCTGTTCTTC. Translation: CAIRHPGYGGRARRRLFF.